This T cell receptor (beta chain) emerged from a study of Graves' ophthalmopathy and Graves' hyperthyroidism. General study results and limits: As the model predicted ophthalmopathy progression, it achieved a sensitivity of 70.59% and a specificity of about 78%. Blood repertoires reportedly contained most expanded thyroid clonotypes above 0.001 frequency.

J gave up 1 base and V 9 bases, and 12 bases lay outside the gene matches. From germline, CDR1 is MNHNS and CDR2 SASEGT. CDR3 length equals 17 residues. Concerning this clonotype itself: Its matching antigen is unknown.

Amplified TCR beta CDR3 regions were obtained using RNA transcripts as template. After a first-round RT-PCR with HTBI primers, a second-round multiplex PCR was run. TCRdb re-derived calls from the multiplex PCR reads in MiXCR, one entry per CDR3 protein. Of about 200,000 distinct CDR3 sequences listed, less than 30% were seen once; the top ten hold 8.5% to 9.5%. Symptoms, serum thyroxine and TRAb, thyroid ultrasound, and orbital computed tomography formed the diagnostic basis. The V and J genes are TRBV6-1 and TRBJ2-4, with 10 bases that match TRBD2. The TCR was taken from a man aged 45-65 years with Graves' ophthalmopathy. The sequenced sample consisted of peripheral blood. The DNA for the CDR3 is TGTGCCAGTAAGAGCGGGAGGGCCATCGATGCCAAAAACATTCAGTACTTC. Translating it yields CASKSGRAIDAKNIQYF.